Listed below are T cell receptor beta chains from one sample, sequenced in a study of STAT5B mutations in CD4+ large granular lymphocyte leukemia. Clones were read by immunoSEQ multiplex PCR, and TCRdb kept only the in-frame ones, dropping some. The sample carries more than 30,000 clones, approximately 88% recorded once. Material: CD4+ T cells from blood buffy coats. Receptors originate from a human donor in good health. Both conserved end residues are part of each CDR3. D genes are given only for firm matches. The listing skips clone size in some rows; elsewhere it reads once, few, many or a size class.

size: few; V: TRBV2; J: TRBJ2-7; D: -; CDR3: CASSLRGTSYEQYF; DNA: TGTGCCAGCAGCCTCAGGGGAACTTCCTACGAGCAGTACTTC
size: once; V: TRBV29-1; J: TRBJ1-2; D: -; CDR3: CSANRNGYTF; DNA: TGCAGCGCCAACCGGAATGGCTACACCTTC
size: -; V: TRBV9; J: TRBJ2-5; D: -; CDR3: CASSVGPREETQYF; DNA: TGTGCCAGCAGCGTAGGGCCCCGGGAAGAGACCCAGTACTTC
size: -; V: TRBV5-4; J: TRBJ2-7; D: TRBD2; CDR3: CASSTGTSGSSYF; DNA: TGTGCCAGCAGCACCGGGACTAGCGGGAGTAGTTACTTC
size: -; V: TRBV19; J: TRBJ1-6; D: -; CDR3: CASSMGVGQGSPLHF; DNA: TGTGCCAGTAGTATGGGAGTGGGTCAAGGTTCACCCCTCCACTTT
size: once; V: TRBV28; J: TRBJ1-2; D: TRBD1; CDR3: CASKKQGAVGGYTF; DNA: TGTGCCAGCAAAAAACAGGGGGCAGTAGGAGGCTACACCTTC
size: -; V: TRBV7-8; J: TRBJ1-1; D: -; CDR3: CASSYNRGGGFGTEAFF; DNA: TGTGCCAGCAGCTATAATAGGGGAGGGGGGTTCGGCACTGAAGCTTTCTTT
size: few; V: TRBV10-1; J: TRBJ2-2; D: TRBD2; CDR3: CASSEGTSNHGELFF; DNA: TGCGCCAGCAGTGAGGGGACTAGCAATCACGGGGAGCTGTTTTTT
size: -; V: TRBV28; J: TRBJ1-2; D: -; CDR3: CASEGSDRFNYGYTF; DNA: TGTGCCTCTGAGGGCAGCGACCGCTTTAACTATGGCTACACCTTC
size: -; V: TRBV29-1; J: TRBJ2-3; D: -; CDR3: CSVEGPPGTDTQYF; DNA: TGCAGCGTTGAGGGACCACCGGGGACAGATACGCAGTATTTT
size: -; V: TRBV28; J: TRBJ1-5; D: TRBD1; CDR3: CASSLGDRGNQPQHF; DNA: TGTGCCAGCAGTTTGGGGGACAGGGGCAATCAGCCCCAGCATTTT
size: -; V: TRBV27; J: TRBJ2-5; D: TRBD2; CDR3: CASSLGTSEETQYF; DNA: TGTGCCAGCAGTTTGGGGACTAGCGAAGAGACCCAGTACTTC
size: -; V: TRBV25-1; J: TRBJ1-6; D: TRBD1; CDR3: CASRKTGTAYSPLHF; DNA: TGTGCCAGCAGGAAGACTGGGACAGCCTATTCACCCCTCCACTTT
size: few; V: TRBV5-1; J: TRBJ1-5; D: TRBD1; CDR3: CASSLTGDGTQHF; DNA: TGCGCCAGCAGCTTGACAGGGGACGGGACCCAGCATTTT
size: -; V: TRBV19; J: TRBJ2-7; D: TRBD2; CDR3: CASSGGLADLYEQYF; DNA: TGTGCCAGTAGTGGTGGACTAGCGGATCTCTACGAGCAGTACTTC
size: once; V: TRBV6-4; J: TRBJ1-5; D: TRBD1; CDR3: CASSPEGAGQPQHF; DNA: TGTGCCAGCAGCCCCGAGGGGGCGGGTCAGCCCCAGCATTTT
size: -; V: TRBV5-1; J: TRBJ2-3; D: -; CDR3: CASSPDGRNTDTQYF; DNA: TGCGCCAGCAGCCCCGATGGGCGGAACACAGATACGCAGTATTTT
size: -; V: TRBV5-4; J: TRBJ2-2; D: -; CDR3: CASSRTGVGELFF; DNA: TGTGCCAGCAGCCGGACTGGAGTTGGGGAGCTGTTTTTT
size: -; V: TRBV5-8; J: TRBJ1-5; D: -; CDR3: CASSLNRNQPQHF; DNA: TGTGCCAGCAGCTTGAACCGGAATCAGCCCCAGCATTTT
size: -; V: TRBV7-8; J: TRBJ2-1; D: TRBD2; CDR3: CASSLARTSAYNEQFF; DNA: TGTGCCAGCAGCTTAGCCCGGACTAGCGCGTACAATGAGCAGTTCTTC
size: -; V: TRBV4-2; J: TRBJ2-7; D: TRBD2; CDR3: CASSQVFGGVADDYEQYF; DNA: TGTGCCAGCAGCCAAGTTTTCGGGGGGGTAGCGGACGACTACGAGCAGTACTTC
size: -; V: TRBV19; J: TRBJ2-6; D: -; CDR3: CAINRDGSSGANVLTF; DNA: TGTGCCATTAACCGGGACGGATCCTCTGGGGCCAACGTCCTGACTTTC
size: -; V: TRBV27; J: TRBJ1-4; D: -; CDR3: CASSLLGVNEKLFF; DNA: TGTGCCAGCAGTTTATTGGGGGTGAATGAAAAACTGTTTTTT
size: -; V: TRBV28; J: TRBJ2-3; D: TRBD2; CDR3: CASRSSGFSTDTQYF; DNA: TGTGCCAGCAGGTCTAGCGGGTTTAGCACAGATACGCAGTATTTT
size: -; V: TRBV28; J: TRBJ2-7; D: -; CDR3: CASGYEQYF; DNA: TGTGCCAGCGGCTACGAGCAGTACTTC
size: -; V: TRBV6-5; J: TRBJ1-4; D: -; CDR3: CASSSSYATNEKLFF; DNA: TGTGCCAGCAGTTCCTCATATGCAACTAATGAAAAACTGTTTTTT
size: -; V: TRBV4-2; J: TRBJ2-1; D: TRBD2; CDR3: CASSQGGRRVNEQFF; DNA: TGTGCCAGCAGCCAAGGCGGGAGAAGGGTGAATGAGCAGTTCTTC
size: -; V: TRBV27; J: TRBJ1-3; D: TRBD1; CDR3: CASSSNIRGPGNTIYF; DNA: TGTGCCAGCAGTTCTAACATCAGGGGGCCTGGAAACACCATATATTTT
size: -; V: TRBV4-1; J: TRBJ1-4; D: -; CDR3: CASSQGRLATNEKLFF; DNA: TGCGCCAGCAGCCAAGGACGGCTAGCAACTAATGAAAAACTGTTTTTT
size: once; V: TRBV9; J: TRBJ1-1; D: -; CDR3: CASSVAGTTNTEAFF; DNA: TGTGCCAGCAGCGTAGCTGGGACAACGAACACTGAAGCTTTCTTT
size: -; V: TRBV20-1; J: TRBJ2-1; D: -; CDR3: CSANKDNEQFF; DNA: TGCAGTGCTAATAAGGACAATGAGCAGTTCTTC
size: -; V: TRBV9; J: TRBJ1-3; D: -; CDR3: CASSVTLSGNTIYF; DNA: TGTGCCAGCAGCGTAACGCTCTCTGGAAACACCATATATTTT
size: -; V: TRBV27; J: TRBJ1-4; D: -; CDR3: CASSNGGEKLFF; DNA: TGTGCCAGCAGTAACGGGGGGGAAAAACTGTTTTTT
size: -; V: TRBV5-1; J: TRBJ2-1; D: -; CDR3: CASSGRTELNEQFF; DNA: TGCGCCAGCAGCGGGAGGACGGAGCTCAATGAGCAGTTCTTC
size: -; V: TRBV13; J: TRBJ2-2; D: TRBD1; CDR3: CASSRDRGERTGELFF; DNA: TGTGCCAGCAGCAGAGACAGGGGCGAGAGGACCGGGGAGCTGTTTTTT
size: few; V: TRBV7-9; J: TRBJ1-5; D: TRBD1; CDR3: CASSTGTGRIYSNQPQHF; DNA: TGTGCCAGCAGCACTGGGACAGGGAGGATTTATAGCAATCAGCCCCAGCATTTT
size: -; V: TRBV19; J: TRBJ1-2; D: -; CDR3: CASKRAGVGYGYTF; DNA: TGTGCCAGCAAGAGGGCGGGTGTGGGCTATGGCTACACCTTC
size: -; V: TRBV9; J: TRBJ2-7; D: -; CDR3: CASSVDLGPYEQYF; DNA: TGTGCCAGCAGCGTAGATCTGGGCCCCTACGAGCAGTACTTC
size: -; V: TRBV30; J: TRBJ1-5; D: -; CDR3: CAWSVSTNQPQHF; DNA: TGTGCCTGGAGTGTCTCGACTAATCAGCCCCAGCATTTT
size: -; V: TRBV6-6; J: TRBJ2-1; D: -; CDR3: CASSYPIRGDEQFF; DNA: TGTGCCAGCAGTTACCCCATAAGGGGGGACGAGCAGTTCTTC
size: -; V: TRBV10-3; J: TRBJ2-7; D: -; CDR3: CAISVRGDGNIEQYF; DNA: TGTGCCATCAGTGTGCGGGGAGACGGGAATATCGAGCAGTACTTC
size: once; V: TRBV6-1; J: TRBJ2-1; D: TRBD2; CDR3: CASSATSGSYNEQFF; DNA: TGTGCCAGCAGTGCCACTAGCGGGAGTTATAATGAGCAGTTCTTC
size: -; V: TRBV5-3; J: TRBJ1-1; D: -; CDR3: CARSFWGRSENTEAFF; DNA: TGTGCCAGAAGCTTCTGGGGGAGGAGCGAGAACACTGAAGCTTTCTTT
size: -; V: TRBV18; J: TRBJ2-7; D: TRBD1; CDR3: CASSPNTGAVSYEQYF; DNA: TGTGCCAGCTCACCAAATACAGGGGCAGTGTCCTACGAGCAGTACTTC
size: -; V: TRBV19; J: TRBJ1-5; D: TRBD1; CDR3: CASTLDRGQPQHF; DNA: TGTGCCAGTACCTTGGACAGGGGGCAGCCCCAGCATTTT
size: -; V: TRBV7-9; J: TRBJ1-3; D: -; CDR3: CASSLAQGAGNTIYF; DNA: TGTGCCAGCAGCTTAGCTCAGGGAGCCGGAAACACCATATATTTT
size: -; V: TRBV6-1; J: TRBJ2-4; D: -; CDR3: CASSADVGPIQYF; DNA: TGTGCCAGCAGTGCGGATGTCGGACCCATTCAGTACTTC
size: -; V: TRBV29-1; J: TRBJ2-1; D: TRBD2; CDR3: CSVAGTISYNEQFF; DNA: TGCAGCGTCGCCGGGACTATTTCCTACAATGAGCAGTTCTTC
size: -; V: TRBV19; J: TRBJ2-1; D: -; CDR3: CASSISIYNEQFF; DNA: TGTGCCAGTAGTATCTCCATCTACAATGAGCAGTTCTTC
size: -; V: TRBV11-2; J: TRBJ1-1; D: TRBD1; CDR3: CASSPLGTGEWYTEAFF; DNA: TGTGCCAGCAGCCCACTCGGGACAGGGGAATGGTACACTGAAGCTTTCTTT
size: -; V: TRBV11-2; J: TRBJ2-3; D: -; CDR3: CASSLTPHTDTQYF; DNA: TGTGCCAGCAGCTTAACACCCCACACAGATACGCAGTATTTT
size: -; V: TRBV5-4; J: TRBJ1-4; D: -; CDR3: CASSIQGASNEKLFF; DNA: TGTGCCAGCAGCATACAGGGTGCGTCTAATGAAAAACTGTTTTTT